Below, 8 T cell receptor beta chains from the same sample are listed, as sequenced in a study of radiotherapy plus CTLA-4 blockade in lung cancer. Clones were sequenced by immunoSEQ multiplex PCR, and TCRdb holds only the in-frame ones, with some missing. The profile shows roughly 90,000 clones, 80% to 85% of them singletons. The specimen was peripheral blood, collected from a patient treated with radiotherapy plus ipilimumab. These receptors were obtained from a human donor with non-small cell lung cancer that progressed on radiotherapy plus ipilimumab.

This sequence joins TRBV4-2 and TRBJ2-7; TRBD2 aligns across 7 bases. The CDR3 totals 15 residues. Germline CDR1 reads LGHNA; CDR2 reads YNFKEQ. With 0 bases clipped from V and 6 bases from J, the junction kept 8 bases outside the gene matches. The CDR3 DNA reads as TGTGCCAGCAGCCAAGAGGCGGGAGCGATAGTCGAGCAGTACTTC. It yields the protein CASSQEAGAIVEQYF.

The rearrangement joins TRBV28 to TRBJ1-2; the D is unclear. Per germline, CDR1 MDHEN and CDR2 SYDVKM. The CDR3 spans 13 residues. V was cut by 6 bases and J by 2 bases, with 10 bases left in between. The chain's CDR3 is CASREDENYGYTF. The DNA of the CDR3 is TGTGCCAGCAGGGAGGACGAAAACTATGGCTACACCTTC.

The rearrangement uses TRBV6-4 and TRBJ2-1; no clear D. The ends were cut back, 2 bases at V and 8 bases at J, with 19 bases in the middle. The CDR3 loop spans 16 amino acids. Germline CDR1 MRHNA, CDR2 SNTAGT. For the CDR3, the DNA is TGTGCCAGCAGTGACCCCCCTCAGGTGTGCATGGATGAGCAGTTCTTC. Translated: CASSDPPQVCMDEQFF.

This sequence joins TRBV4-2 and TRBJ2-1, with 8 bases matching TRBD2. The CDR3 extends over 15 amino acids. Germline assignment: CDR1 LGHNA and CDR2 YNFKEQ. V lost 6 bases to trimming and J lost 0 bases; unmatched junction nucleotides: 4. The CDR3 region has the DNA TGTGCCAGCAGGCCGACTAGCGTCTCCTACAATGAGCAGTTCTTC. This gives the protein CASRPTSVSYNEQFF.

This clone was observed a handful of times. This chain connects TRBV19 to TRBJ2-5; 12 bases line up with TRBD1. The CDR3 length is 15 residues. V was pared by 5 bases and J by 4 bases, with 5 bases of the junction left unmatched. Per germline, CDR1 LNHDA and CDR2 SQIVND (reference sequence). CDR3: CASSSGQGARETQYF. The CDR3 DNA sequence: TGTGCCAGTAGTTCGGGACAGGGGGCTCGAGAGACCCAGTACTTC.

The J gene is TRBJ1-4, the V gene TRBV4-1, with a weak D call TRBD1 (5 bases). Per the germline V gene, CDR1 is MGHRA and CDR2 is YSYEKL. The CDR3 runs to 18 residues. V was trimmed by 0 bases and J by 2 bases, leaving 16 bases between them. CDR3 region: CASSQDAAGIVTNEKLFF. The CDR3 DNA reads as TGCGCCAGCAGCCAAGATGCGGCAGGGATCGTGACTAATGAAAAACTGTTTTTT.

CDR3 nucleotides: TGCGCCAGCAGCATAGCACCAGGGGGCGCTTTTGACACTGAAGCTTTCTTT. It codes for CASSIAPGGAFDTEAFF. The chain uses TRBV5-1 and TRBJ1-1; 8 bases fit TRBD1. CDR3 size: 17 residues. In germline, CDR1 is SGHRS, CDR2 YFSETQ. The V gene end was trimmed by 4 bases and the J gene end by 3 bases; junction bases not matched to a gene: 14.

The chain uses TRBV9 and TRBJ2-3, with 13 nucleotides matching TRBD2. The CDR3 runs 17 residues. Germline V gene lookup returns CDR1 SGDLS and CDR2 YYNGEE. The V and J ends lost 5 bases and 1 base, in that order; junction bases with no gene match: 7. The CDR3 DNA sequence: TGTGCCAGCAGTGGACTAGCGGGAGCGGCACGCACAGATACGCAGTATTTT. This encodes CASSGLAGAARTDTQYF.